This T cell receptor (beta chain) came from a study of radiation and T cells in renal cell carcinoma. Time point specified: baseline pretreatment blood. Documented treatment: 15 Gy SBRT to primary tumor, nephrectomy 4 weeks later. Clones were sequenced by immunoSEQ multiplex PCR, and TCRdb holds only the in-frame ones, with some missing. The profile shows 130,000 or so clones, about 88% of them singletons. This CDR3 comprises 14 residues. Germline V gene sequence: CDR1 MNHNS, CDR2 SASEGT. J was trimmed by 2 bases and V by 7 bases; bases with no gene match: 2. V is TRBV6-1 and J is TRBJ2-3; TRBD2 aligns across 11 bases. The starting material was blood, obtained from a patient whose treatment included radiotherapy and nephrectomy. This receptor was obtained from a woman between 45 and 65 years old with renal cell carcinoma. The CDR3 region is CASIAGGNTDTQYF. CDR3 in DNA: TGTGCCAGCATAGCGGGGGGGAACACAGATACGCAGTATTTT.